This paragraph reports one T cell receptor beta chain. Its cognate antigen has yet to be identified. No per-base quality is available; no much larger clone lies one base away. From the cysteine up to the phenylalanine, the CDR3 has a length of 13 residues. Just the 39-base CDR3 DNA is kept, in frame starting at base 1. The CDR1 and CDR2 encoded by the germline V gene are SNHLY and FYNNEI. The trim is 5 bases for V and 7 bases for J, with a gap of 14 bases between the germline ends. The data originate from a study of blood T cell repertoires in COVID-19 (dated by TCRdb to about 2020). Some background on the complete study: Collaborator samples came from the United States, Italy and Spain and covered acute and convalescent phases of COVID-19. The repertoires were released in a freely available public database intended as a resource for research on the immune response to SARS-CoV-2. The prospective study material was composed of cDNA or gDNA derived from T cells, B-cell-depleted T cells, or PBMCs. Deeply sampled blood TCRbeta repertoires from subjects exposed to, actively infected with, or recovered from COVID-19 were included in the dataset. The samples were drawn from the first 160 participants of the ongoing ImmuneRACE study and from under 1,500 subjects provided by 6 global collaborators. Where available, HLA class I and class II types were taken from metadata supplied by the sample provider and were not determined by assay-based typing. The sample metadata nearly always contained a de-identified subject ID, COVID-19 status, age in years and sex. Study-wide conclusions, independent of this receptor: The quantity of clinical and demographic metadata differed by source and by participant and was supplied without curation.

The collaborating institutions used their own protocols to collect whole blood in K2EDTA tubes. Collaborator samples were shipped for TCRbeta analysis as frozen whole blood, isolated PBMCs, or DNA extracted from either sample type. The immunoSEQ Assay, a bias-controlled multiplex PCR, was used to amplify TCRbeta CDR3 regions from genomic DNA. The authors processed their data as follows. The number of nucleated cells in each sample was estimated from the amplification of reference gene primers within the assay. To quantify the absolute abundance of each unique TCRbeta CDR3 rearrangement, sequence reads were collapsed and filtered. For each sample, productive Simpson clonality was calculated as the square root of Simpson's diversity index over productive rearrangements. Sourced from immuneACCESS, this table was stored by TCRdb with only in-frame sequences that have V and J called. A share of the clones is absent; for the studies checked, an unresolved V gene accounts for under half, and the remainder has no known explanation. That table furnishes V, J and clone size, whereas the DNA furnished D and trimming. The sample includes approximately 90,000 clones, with about 83% observed a single time. The ten most abundant clones make up under 50% of the sample.

The sequenced sample was peripheral blood. The TCR was taken from a human donor in a cohort sampled during active COVID-19. This sequence uses TRBV2 and TRBJ2-5, and TRBD2 may be the D gene, going by 5 matching bases. The CDR3 here reads CASSQRTRGTQYF. The nucleotides are TGTGCCAGCAGTCAGCGGACCCGAGGGACCCAGTACTTC.